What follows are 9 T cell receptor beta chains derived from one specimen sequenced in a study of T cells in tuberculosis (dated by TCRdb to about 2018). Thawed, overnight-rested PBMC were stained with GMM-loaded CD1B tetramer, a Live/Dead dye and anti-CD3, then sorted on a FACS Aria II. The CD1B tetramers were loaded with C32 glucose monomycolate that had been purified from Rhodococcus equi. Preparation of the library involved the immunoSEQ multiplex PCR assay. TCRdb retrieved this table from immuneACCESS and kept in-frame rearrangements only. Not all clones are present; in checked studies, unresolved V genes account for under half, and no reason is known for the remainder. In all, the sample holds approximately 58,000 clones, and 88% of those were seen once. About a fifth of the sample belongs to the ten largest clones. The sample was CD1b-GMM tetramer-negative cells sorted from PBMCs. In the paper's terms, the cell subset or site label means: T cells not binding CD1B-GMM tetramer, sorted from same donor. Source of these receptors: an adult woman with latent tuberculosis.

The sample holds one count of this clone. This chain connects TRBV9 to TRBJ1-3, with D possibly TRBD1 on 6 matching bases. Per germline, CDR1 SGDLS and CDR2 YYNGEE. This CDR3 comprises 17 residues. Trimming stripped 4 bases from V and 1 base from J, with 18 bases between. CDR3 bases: TGTGCCAGCAGCTTCAGCCACGACAGGAGGTCTGGAAACACCATATATTTT. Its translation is CASSFSHDRRSGNTIYF.

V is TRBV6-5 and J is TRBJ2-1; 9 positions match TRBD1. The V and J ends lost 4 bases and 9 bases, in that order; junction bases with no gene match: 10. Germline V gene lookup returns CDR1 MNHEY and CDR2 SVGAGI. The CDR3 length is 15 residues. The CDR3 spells CASSLPGTGRVEQFF. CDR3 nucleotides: TGTGCCAGCAGTTTACCCGGGACAGGGAGGGTTGAGCAGTTCTTC.

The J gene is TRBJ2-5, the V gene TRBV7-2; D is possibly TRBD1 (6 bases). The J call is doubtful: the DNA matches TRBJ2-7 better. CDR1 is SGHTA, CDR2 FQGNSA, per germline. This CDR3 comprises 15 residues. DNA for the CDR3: TGTGCCAGCAGCGTATATCTGGGACACTACTACGAGCAGTACTTC. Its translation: CASSVYLGHYYEQYF.

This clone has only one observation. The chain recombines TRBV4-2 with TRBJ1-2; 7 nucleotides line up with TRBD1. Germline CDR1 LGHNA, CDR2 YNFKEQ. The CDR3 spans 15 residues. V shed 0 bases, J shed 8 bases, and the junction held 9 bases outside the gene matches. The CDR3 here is CASSQDTGVLGGYTF. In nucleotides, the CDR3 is TGTGCCAGCAGCCAAGATACAGGGGTCCTGGGGGGCTACACCTTC.

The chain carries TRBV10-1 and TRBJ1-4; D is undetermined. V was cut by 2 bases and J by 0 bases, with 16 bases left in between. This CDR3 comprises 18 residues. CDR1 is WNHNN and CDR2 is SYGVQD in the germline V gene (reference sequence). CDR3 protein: CASSEGRGQPATNEKLFF. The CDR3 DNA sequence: TGCGCCAGCAGTGAGGGTCGAGGTCAACCTGCAACTAATGAAAAACTGTTTTTT.

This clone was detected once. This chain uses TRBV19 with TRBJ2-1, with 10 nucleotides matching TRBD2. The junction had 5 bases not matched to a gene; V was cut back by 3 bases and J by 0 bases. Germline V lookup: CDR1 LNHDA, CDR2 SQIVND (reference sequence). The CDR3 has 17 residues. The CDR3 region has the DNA TGTGCCAGTAGTATCACTAGCGGGGCTAGCTCCTACAATGAGCAGTTCTTC. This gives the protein CASSITSGASSYNEQFF.

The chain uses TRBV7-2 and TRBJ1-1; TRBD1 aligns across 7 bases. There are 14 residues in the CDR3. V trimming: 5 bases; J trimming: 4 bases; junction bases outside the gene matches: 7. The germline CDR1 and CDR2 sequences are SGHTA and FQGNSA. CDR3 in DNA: TGTGCCAGCAGCCCCGGACAGGTTGTCACTGAAGCTTTCTTT. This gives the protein CASSPGQVVTEAFF.

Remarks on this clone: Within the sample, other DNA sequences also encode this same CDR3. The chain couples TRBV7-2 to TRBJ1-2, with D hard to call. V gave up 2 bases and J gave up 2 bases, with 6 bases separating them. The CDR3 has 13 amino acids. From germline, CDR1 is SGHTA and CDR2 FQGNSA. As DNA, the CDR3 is TGTGCCAGCAGCTTACGAGAAAACTATGGCTACACCTTC. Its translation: CASSLRENYGYTF.

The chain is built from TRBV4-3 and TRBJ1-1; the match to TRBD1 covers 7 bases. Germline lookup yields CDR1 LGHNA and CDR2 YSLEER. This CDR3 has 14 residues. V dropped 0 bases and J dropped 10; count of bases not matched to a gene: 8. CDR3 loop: CASSQDLRGLRAFF. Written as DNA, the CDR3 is TGCGCCAGCAGCCAAGATCTAAGGGGGCTTAGAGCTTTCTTT.